The next 11 T cell receptor beta chains were all read from a single sample in a study of siplizumab effects on memory and regulatory T cells. Generated by immunoSEQ multiplex PCR, the TCRdb table keeps only in-frame clones and is missing some. The sample consists of tens of thousands of clones, around 93% of them appearing once. Sequencing was performed on CD8+ T cells sorted from blood. The receptors stem from a human donor in good health.

The rearrangement joins TRBV11-1 to TRBJ1-2; no clear D. Per the germline V gene, CDR1 is SGHAT and CDR2 is FQDESV (reference sequence). Trimming stripped 6 bases from V and 4 bases from J, with 18 bases between. The CDR3 loop spans 15 amino acids. The CDR3 nucleotides read TGTGCCAGCAGTTTAAGTACGGGGTCGTTCTATGGCTACACCTTC. This sequence encodes CASSLSTGSFYGYTF.

This clone showed up just once. The chain has TRBV13 and TRBJ2-7; 7 bases map to TRBD2. Germline CDR1 PRHDT, CDR2 FYEKMQ (reference sequence). V was clipped by 4 bases and J by 3 bases; unmatched bases: 9. The CDR3 has 15 amino acids. The CDR3 region has the DNA TGTGCCAGCAGCTCCCGGGAGGCTAGCTACTACGAGCAGTACTTC. Translating gives CASSSREASYYEQYF.

The chain is built from TRBV6-5 and TRBJ2-2, with D perhaps matching TRBD1 or TRBD2 (5 bases each). Trimming shortened V by 2 bases and J by 6 bases, and 13 bases separated the two germline ends. The CDR3 extends over 15 amino acids. CDR1 and CDR2 (germline): MNHEY, SVGAGI. Here the CDR3 DNA reads TGTGCCAGCAGTTACGGGGGTTTCTTCCCCGGGGAGCTGTTTTTT. It is translated as CASSYGGFFPGELFF.

The CDR3 loop is CASSPHLGGNYGYTF. The CDR3 coding sequence is TGCGCCAGCAGCCCCCATCTTGGGGGCAACTATGGCTACACCTTC. This chain links TRBV4-1 with TRBJ1-2; tentatively, D is TRBD1 (6 bases). V dropped 4 bases and J dropped 2 bases, with 14 bases sitting between them. The CDR3 runs 15 residues. The V gene's germline CDR1 is MGHRA and CDR2 YSYEKL.

This rearrangement joins TRBV30 to TRBJ1-6; D is unclear. The CDR3 length is 13 residues. Trimming removed 2 bases at V and 9 bases at J, with 11 bases between. Germline values: CDR1 GTSNPN, CDR2 SVGIG (reference sequence). The CDR3 spells CAWSPLATSPLHF. CDR3 nucleotides: TGTGCCTGGAGTCCCCTCGCGACTTCACCCCTCCACTTT.

This chain connects TRBV4-3 to TRBJ2-7; TRBD2 is a possible D gene (5 bases). This CDR3 has 13 residues. Trimming stripped 5 bases from V and 2 bases from J, with 10 bases between. CDR1 is LGHNA, CDR2 YSLEER, per germline. The DNA for the CDR3 is TGCGCCAGCAGCGAAGGACTGGCCTACGAGCAGTACTTC. It translates to CASSEGLAYEQYF.

The chain carries TRBV7-8 and TRBJ1-4, with a tentative D call TRBD1 (5 bases). This CDR3 has 14 residues. Germline CDR1 and CDR2: SGHVS and FQNEAQ. The ends were cut back, 4 bases at V and 8 bases at J, with 14 bases in the middle. The CDR3 spells CASSSWDAREKLFF. The DNA of the CDR3 is TGTGCCAGCAGCTCTTGGGACGCGCGGGAAAAACTGTTTTTT.

This clone was detected a few times. V is TRBV7-8 and J is TRBJ1-5; D not certain. Germline V gene sequence: CDR1 SGHVS, CDR2 FQNEAQ. This CDR3 is 17 amino acids long. The ends were cut back, 3 bases at V and 0 bases at J, with 15 bases in the middle. Here the CDR3 DNA reads TGTGCCAGCAGCTTGGCCGCTCTCAGCTATAGCAATCAGCCCCAGCATTTT. It is translated as CASSLAALSYSNQPQHF.

The rearrangement links TRBV25-1 to TRBJ1-6, with 7 bases aligning to TRBD1. Germline trimming cut 5 bases from V and 4 bases from J; bases unmatched to any gene: 5. Germline values: CDR1 MGHDK, CDR2 SYGVNS. This CDR3 spans 15 amino acids. CDR3 in DNA: TGTGCCAGCAGTTCCCCAGGGGGTTATAATTCACCCCTCCACTTT. As protein: CASSSPGGYNSPLHF.

CDR3 protein: CASSEEGGVITEAFF. The DNA for the CDR3 is TGTGCCAGCAGTGAAGAGGGAGGGGTTATCACTGAAGCTTTCTTT. The chain carries TRBV6-1 and TRBJ1-1, with D perhaps TRBD1 (5 bases). The CDR3 sequence is 15 residues long. Trimming stripped 1 base from V and 4 bases from J, with 13 bases between. Germline V gene lookup returns CDR1 MNHNS and CDR2 SASEGT.

This chain uses TRBV10-3 with TRBJ1-3; D is unclear. V was pared by 3 bases and J by 4 bases, with 4 bases between. The germline CDR1 and CDR2 sequences are ENHRY and SYGVKD. This CDR3 has 12 amino acids. This CDR3 is CAISENGNTIYF. DNA of the CDR3: TGTGCCATCAGTGAAAACGGAAACACCATATATTTT.